This entry lists 19 T cell receptor beta chains sequenced from one sample in a study of liver allograft versus peripheral blood T cells. On the study more broadly: In transplanted livers, T cell receptor repertoires were compared with those found in the recipients' peripheral blood.

TCRdb called the reads again in MiXCR, with one record for every CDR3 protein. Of just over 8,500 distinct CDR3 sequences in the sample, roughly a sixth were seen once. The receptors derive from a human patient who had a liver transplant. The T cells may come from the graft donor.

This chain joins TRBV3-1 and TRBJ1-1, with 7 bases that match TRBD1. Germline V gene data show CDR1 as LGHDT and CDR2 as YNNKEL (reference sequence). Trimming at V came to 3 bases and at J to 3 bases, leaving 1 base not matched to a gene. CDR3 length equals 13 residues. In DNA, the CDR3 is TGTGCCAGCAGCCATACAGGGGACACTGAAGCTTTCTTT. This codes for CASSHTGDTEAFF.

In this sample, this clonotype turned up a few times. This sequence joins TRBV6-2 or TRBV6-3 and TRBJ2-1; D is possibly TRBD2 (5 bases). Trimming cost V 0 bases and J 0 bases, with 15 bases left between them. Germline V gene data show CDR1 as MNHEY and CDR2 as SVGEGT. This CDR3 contains 18 residues. The CDR3 bases are TGTGCCAGCAGTTACTCCCCGGGGTGGCAGGCCTCCTACAATGAGCAGTTCTTC. This encodes CASSYSPGWQASYNEQFF.

This clonotype was observed at least ten times. CDR3 loop: CASTSRGHTEAFF. DNA for the CDR3: TGTGCCAGCACGTCCCGGGGTCACACTGAAGCTTTCTTT. The chain links TRBV6-2 or TRBV6-3 to TRBJ1-1; D gene uncertain. The CDR3 is made up of 13 amino acids. Germline V gene lookup returns CDR1 MNHEY and CDR2 SVGEGT. V was trimmed by 7 bases and J by 3 bases, leaving 12 bases between them.

This clonotype is medium-sized in the sample. The rearrangement uses TRBV7-2 and TRBJ2-7; 10 bases are a match to TRBD2. Losses at the gene ends were 2 bases for V and 5 bases for J; bases not matched to a gene: 3. Germline loops: CDR1 SGHTA, CDR2 FQGNSA. The CDR3 has 14 amino acids. CDR3 region: CASSLLAGGDEQYF. Here the CDR3 DNA reads TGTGCCAGCAGCTTATTAGCGGGGGGCGACGAGCAGTACTTC. Full variable domain (outside the CDR3, taken from reference TRBV7-2 and TRBJ2-7): GAGVSQSPSNKVTEKGKDVELRCDPISGHTALYWYRQSLGQGLEFLIYFQGNSAPDKSGLPSDRFSAERTGGSVSTLTIQRTQQEDSAVYLCASSLLAGGDEQYFGPGTRLTVT.

This clonotype is deemed medium-sized. This chain uses TRBV19 with TRBJ1-2, with TRBD1 matching over 10 bases. Per the germline V gene, CDR1 is LNHDA and CDR2 is SQIVND (reference sequence). The J segment lost 6 bases and the V segment lost 8 bases, leaving 9 bases of the junction unmatched. This CDR3 comprises 14 residues. The CDR3 loop is CASLSGQGSNGYTF. Here the CDR3 DNA reads TGTGCCAGTCTATCGGGACAGGGGTCCAATGGCTACACCTTC.

This clonotype was counted between two and nine times. The chain combines TRBV25-1 with TRBJ2-3; D ambiguous. The germline V gene encodes CDR1 MGHDK and CDR2 SYGVNS. With 6 bases removed from V and 6 bases from J, the gap between germline ends came to 13 bases. CDR3 length: 13 amino acids. CDR3 protein: CASRDRLEDTQYF. In DNA form, the CDR3 reads TGTGCCAGCAGAGATCGTCTGGAGGATACGCAGTATTTT.

The chain has TRBV6-5 and TRBJ2-1; 7 bases agree with TRBD1. Unmatched junction bases numbered 4, after V lost 10 bases and J lost 4 bases. CDR3 length: 12 amino acids. CDR1 and CDR2 from the germline V gene are MNHEY and SVGAGI. The CDR3 sequence is CATTTGYNEQFF. The CDR3 DNA reads as TGTGCCACCACGACAGGGTACAATGAGCAGTTCTTC.

Worth noting for this clonotype: Since a much larger clone is just one base distant, this may be a read error. The chain links TRBV7-2 to TRBJ2-2; D is uncertain. Germline values: CDR1 SGHTA, CDR2 FQGNSA. The CDR3 has 12 amino acids. CDR3 residues: CAGSLRSGELFF. In DNA form, the CDR3 reads TGTGCCGGCAGCTTACGTTCCGGGGAGCTGTTTTTT. The full variable domain, with the rest looked up from reference TRBV7-2 and TRBJ2-2, is GAGVSQSPSNKVTEKGKDVELRCDPISGHTALYWYRQSLGQGLEFLIYFQGNSAPDKSGLPSDRFSAERTGGSVSTLTIQRTQQEDSAVYLCAGSLRSGELFFGEGSRLTVL.

This clonotype is classed as medium-sized. The chain has TRBV6-5 and TRBJ1-6; no reliable D call. This CDR3 spans 14 amino acids. V shed 4 bases and J shed 10 bases, with 14 bases lying between them. The germline V gene encodes CDR1 MNHEY and CDR2 SVGAGI. CDR3 coding DNA: TGTGCCAGCAGTTCCTGGCACGGAGACTCACCCCTCCACTTT. It specifies CASSSWHGDSPLHF.

The chain uses TRBV5-4 and TRBJ2-7; the D is unclear. The germline V gene has CDR1 SGHNT and CDR2 YYREEE (reference sequence). V was trimmed by 3 bases and J by 4 bases, leaving 8 bases between them. This CDR3 contains 12 residues. The CDR3 DNA reads TGTGCCAGCAGCTCATCCCAATACGAGCAGTACTTC. Translating gives CASSSSQYEQYF.

In its sample, this clonotype ranks as medium-sized. The rearrangement joins TRBV29-1 to TRBJ1-1; D call uncertain. V was shortened by 5 bases and J by 5 bases, with 6 bases between the two germline ends. There are 10 residues in the CDR3. Germline V gene sequence: CDR1 SQVTM, CDR2 ANQGSEA. CDR3 residues: CSVQVTEAFF. The DNA of the CDR3 is TGCAGCGTTCAGGTTACTGAAGCTTTCTTT.

Points on this clonotype: One base separates it from a far larger clone, so it is likely a read error. V is TRBV9 and J is TRBJ1-2; 7 nucleotides match TRBD1. With 5 bases clipped from V and 2 bases from J, the junction kept 12 bases outside the gene matches. From germline, CDR1 is SGDLS and CDR2 YYNGEE. This CDR3 is built from 16 residues. Here the CDR3 DNA reads TGTGCCAGCAGTCGTCTCCGGGACAGTTTCAACTATGGCTACACCTTC. This encodes CASSRLRDSFNYGYTF.

This chain joins TRBV5-4 and TRBJ2-3; 8 bases map to TRBD2. J gave up 2 bases and V 2 bases, and 1 base lay outside the gene matches. The CDR3 covers 14 residues. The germline V gene has CDR1 SGHNT and CDR2 YYREEE (reference sequence). The CDR3 DNA sequence: TGTGCCAGCAGCTTTAGCGGGGTCACAGATACGCAGTATTTT. Its translation: CASSFSGVTDTQYF.

This clonotype is medium-sized (0.01 to 0.1%) by share. V usage is TRBV6-5 and J usage is TRBJ1-2, with D uncertain. V was cut by 8 bases and J by 9 bases, with 13 bases left in between. Per the germline V gene, CDR1 is MNHEY and CDR2 is SVGAGI. This CDR3 region has 11 residues. In DNA, the CDR3 is TGTGCCAGCGGGGATTTATATCGCTACACCTTC. Amino acids: CASGDLYRYTF.

The chain recombines TRBV6-5 with TRBJ1-2; D remains ambiguous. The CDR3 covers 14 residues. Germline V gene sequence: CDR1 MNHEY, CDR2 SVGAGI. V was clipped by 4 bases and J by 8 bases, with 17 bases between them. The CDR3 sequence is CASSSDILGSGYTF. In DNA form, the CDR3 reads TGTGCCAGCAGTTCCGACATCCTCGGTAGCGGCTACACCTTC.

This clonotype is medium-sized by share. The V call is TRBV18, the J call TRBJ2-3; D is ambiguous. Trimming cost V 4 bases and J 2 bases, with 7 bases left between them. Germline CDR1 reads KGHSH; CDR2 reads LQKENI. The CDR3 runs to 13 residues. Here the CDR3 reads CASSQDPTDTQYF. The DNA of the CDR3 is TGTGCCAGCTCACAAGACCCCACAGATACGCAGTATTTT.

Here the CDR3 reads CATLRVPNEKLFF. CDR3 sequence (DNA): TGTGCCACCTTACGGGTTCCGAATGAAAAACTGTTTTTT. The chain employs TRBV2 and TRBJ1-4; no clear D gene. The germline V gene has CDR1 SNHLY and CDR2 FYNNEI. Between the trimmed V and J ends, which lost 10 bases and 5 bases, there was a span of 14 bases. The CDR3 consists of 13 residues.

This clonotype came up many times. The chain couples TRBV20-1 to TRBJ1-2; the D gene is possibly TRBD1 (5 bases). The CDR3 runs to 13 residues. Germline CDR1 reads DFQATT; CDR2 reads SNEGSKA (reference sequence). Deletions cut 3 bases from V and 4 bases from J, with 12 bases between. The CDR3 nucleotides read TGCAGTGCTAGGGACGCGGGGGGCTATGGCTACACCTTC. Translating it yields CSARDAGGYGYTF.

This clonotype is medium-sized in the sample. V usage is TRBV18 and J usage is TRBJ1-2, with 8 nucleotides matching TRBD1. The V and J ends lost 3 bases and 4 bases, in that order; junction bases with no gene match: 4. Per germline, CDR1 KGHSH and CDR2 LQKENI. This CDR3 contains 14 residues. The CDR3: CASSPGQELYGYTF. The CDR3 DNA reads TGTGCCAGCTCACCGGGACAGGAGCTCTATGGCTACACCTTC. The full variable domain, in which reference TRBV18 and TRBJ1-2 provide the parts outside the CDR3, is NAGVMQNPRHLVRRRGQEARLRCSPMKGHSHVYWYRQLPEEGLKFMVYLQKENIIDESGMPKERFSAEFPKEGPSILRIQQVVRGDSAAYFCASSPGQELYGYTFGSGTRLTVV.